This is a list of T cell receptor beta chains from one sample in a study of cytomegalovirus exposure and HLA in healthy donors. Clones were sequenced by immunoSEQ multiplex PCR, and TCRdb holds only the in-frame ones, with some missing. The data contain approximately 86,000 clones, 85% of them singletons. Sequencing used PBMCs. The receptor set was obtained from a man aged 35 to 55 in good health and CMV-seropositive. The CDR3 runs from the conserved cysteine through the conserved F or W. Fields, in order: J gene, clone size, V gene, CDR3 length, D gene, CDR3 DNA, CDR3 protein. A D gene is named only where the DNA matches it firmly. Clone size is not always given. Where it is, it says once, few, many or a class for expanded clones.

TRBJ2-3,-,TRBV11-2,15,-,TGTGCCAGCAGCCTCGTAAGGGGATTGACAGATACGCAGTATTTT,CASSLVRGLTDTQYF
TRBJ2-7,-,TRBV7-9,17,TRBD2,TGTGCCAGCACCTCGATGGGACTAGCGGGGGTATCCTACGAGCAGTACTTC,CASTSMGLAGVSYEQYF
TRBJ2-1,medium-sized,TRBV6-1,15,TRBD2,TGTGCCAGCAGCGCCCAAGCGGGGGGGAGAGATGAGCAGTTCTTC,CASSAQAGGRDEQFF
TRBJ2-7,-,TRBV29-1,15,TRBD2,TGCAGCGTTGAAGTCAGACTAGCCACATCCTACGAGCAGTACTTC,CSVEVRLATSYEQYF
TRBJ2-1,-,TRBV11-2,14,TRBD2,TGTGCCAGCAGCTCCCAGGGACTAGCGGGTGAGCAGTTCTTC,CASSSQGLAGEQFF
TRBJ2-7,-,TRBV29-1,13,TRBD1,TGCAGCGTTGAACGGCGGACAGGGGGCGAGCAGTACTTC,CSVERRTGGEQYF
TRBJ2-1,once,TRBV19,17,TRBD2,TGTGCCAGTAGTGCCGCTCCACTAGCGGGGGTATACAATGAGCAGTTCTTC,CASSAAPLAGVYNEQFF
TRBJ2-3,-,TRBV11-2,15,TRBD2,TGTGCCAGCAGCTCTAGCGGGGGGATCACAGATACGCAGTATTTT,CASSSSGGITDTQYF
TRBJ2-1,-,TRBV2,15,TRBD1,TGTGCCAGCAGCAGAGGGACAGGGGCCTACAATGAGCAGTTCTTC,CASSRGTGAYNEQFF
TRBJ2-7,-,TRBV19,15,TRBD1,TGTGCCAGTAGTATGGGACAGGGACTCGTCCACGAGCAGTACTTC,CASSMGQGLVHEQYF
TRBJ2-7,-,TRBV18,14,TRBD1,TGTGCCAGCTCTCTGAGACAGGGGGTCCACGAGCAGTACTTC,CASSLRQGVHEQYF
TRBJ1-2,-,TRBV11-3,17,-,TGTGCCAGCAGCTTCAGGGATCCGGGACATAATAACTATGGCTACACCTTC,CASSFRDPGHNNYGYTF
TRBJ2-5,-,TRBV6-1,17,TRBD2,TGTGCCAGCAGTGGACTAGCGGGGGGCCGGAGTCAAGAGACCCAGTACTTC,CASSGLAGGRSQETQYF
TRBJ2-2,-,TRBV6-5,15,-,TGTGCCAGCAAAGAAGCGGCAGGCCACACCGGGGAGCTGTTTTTT,CASKEAAGHTGELFF
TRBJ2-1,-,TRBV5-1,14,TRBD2,TGCGCCAGCAGCCCCCAGACTAGCGGGACTGAGCAGTTCTTC,CASSPQTSGTEQFF
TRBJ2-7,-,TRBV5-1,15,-,TGCGCCAGCAGCTTGGGGGGGCAGGGCCCCTACGAGCAGTACTTC,CASSLGGQGPYEQYF
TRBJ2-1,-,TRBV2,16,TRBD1,TGTGCCAGCAGTGAACACGACAGGGTCTCGTACAATGAGCAGTTCTTC,CASSEHDRVSYNEQFF
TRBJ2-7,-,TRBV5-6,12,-,TGTGCCAGCAGCCCCTCTACTACGGAGCAGTACTTC,CASSPSTTEQYF
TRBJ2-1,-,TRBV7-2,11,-,TGTGCCAGCAGCCCCCTCAGAGAGCAGTTCTTC,CASSPLREQFF
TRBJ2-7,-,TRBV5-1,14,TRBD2,TGCGCCAGCAGCTTGGTACTAGCGGGAGGTGAGCAGTACTTC,CASSLVLAGGEQYF
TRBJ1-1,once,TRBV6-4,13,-,TGTGCCAGCAGTGACTCGGCAAACACTGAAGCTTTCTTT,CASSDSANTEAFF
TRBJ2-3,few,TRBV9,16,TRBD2,TGTGCCAGCAGCGTCGGGGGGGCGGGGGGCACAGATACGCAGTATTTT,CASSVGGAGGTDTQYF
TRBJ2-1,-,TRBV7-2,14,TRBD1,TGTGCCAGCAGCAGAGGGGGGACAGGGAATGAGCAGTTCTTC,CASSRGGTGNEQFF
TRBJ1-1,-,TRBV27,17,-,TGTGCCAGCAGTTTATCATCCCGTGGAGCACGTGGCACTGAAGCTTTCTTT,CASSLSSRGARGTEAFF
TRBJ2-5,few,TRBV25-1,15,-,TGTGCCAGCAGTGGCCGGGACTGGACCAGGTCGGCCCAGTACTTC,CASSGRDWTRSAQYF
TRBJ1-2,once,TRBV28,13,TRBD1,TGTGCCAGCAGTCAGGGACAGGGGTATGGCTACACCTTC,CASSQGQGYGYTF
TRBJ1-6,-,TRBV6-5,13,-,TGTGCCAGCAAGGGACACCTTAATTCACCTCTCCACTTT,CASKGHLNSPLHF
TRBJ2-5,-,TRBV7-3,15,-,TGTGCCAGCAGCCTGTCGTTTGAGTCTAGAGAGACCCAGTACTTC,CASSLSFESRETQYF
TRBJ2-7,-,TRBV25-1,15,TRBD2,TGTGCCAGCACAATAGCGGGTGGAGGCTCCTACGAGCAGTACTTC,CASTIAGGGSYEQYF
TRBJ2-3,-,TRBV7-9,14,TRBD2,TGTGCCAGCAGCATCGGACTAGCCGCAGATACGCAGTATTTT,CASSIGLAADTQYF
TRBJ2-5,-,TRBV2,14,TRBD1,TGTGCCAGCAGTCCCGACAGGGTGGGGGAGACCCAGTACTTC,CASSPDRVGETQYF
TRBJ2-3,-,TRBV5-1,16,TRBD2,TGCGCCAGCAGCGGGCTAGCGGGAATTTTTGCAGATACGCAGTATTTT,CASSGLAGIFADTQYF
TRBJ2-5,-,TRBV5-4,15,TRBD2,TGTGCCAGCAGCTTGGCGGCGGGAGAGGGGGAGACCCAGTACTTC,CASSLAAGEGETQYF
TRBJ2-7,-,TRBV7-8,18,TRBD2,TGTGCCAGCAGCTTAAGACTAGCGGGAGGCTCGGGCTTCTACGAGCAGTACTTC,CASSLRLAGGSGFYEQYF
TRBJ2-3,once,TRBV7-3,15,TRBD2,TGTGCCAGCAGCTTTGCGGGAGGGAGCACAGATACGCAGTATTTT,CASSFAGGSTDTQYF
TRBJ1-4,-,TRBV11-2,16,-,TGTGCCAGCACTCTCCTTGGGGGGGCAACTAATGAAAAACTGTTTTTT,CASTLLGGATNEKLFF
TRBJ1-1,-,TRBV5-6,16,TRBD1,TGTGCCAGCAGCTTGGGGACAGGGGGAGGGAACACTGAAGCTTTCTTT,CASSLGTGGGNTEAFF
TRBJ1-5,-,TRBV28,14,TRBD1,TGTGCCAGCAGTTCCGGGACAGCGGATCAGCCCCAGCATTTT,CASSSGTADQPQHF
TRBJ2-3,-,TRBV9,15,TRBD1,TGTGCCAGCAGCCTGACAGGGTATGAAACAGATACGCAGTATTTT,CASSLTGYETDTQYF
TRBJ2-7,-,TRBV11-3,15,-,TGTGCCAGCAGCTTAGATACAGCTTTCTCCTACGAGCAGTACTTC,CASSLDTAFSYEQYF
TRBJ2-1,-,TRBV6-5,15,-,TGTGCCAGCAGTTACTCGACAGGACCCTGGAATGAGCAGCTCTTC,CASSYSTGPWNEQLF
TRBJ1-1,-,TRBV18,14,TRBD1,TGTGCCAGCTCACCGGCACAGGGGGGCACTGAAGCTTTCTTT,CASSPAQGGTEAFF
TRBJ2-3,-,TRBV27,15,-,TGTGCCAGCAGCCCCGTTGGGCGGGGCACAGATACGCAGTATTTT,CASSPVGRGTDTQYF
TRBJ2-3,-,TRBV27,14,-,TGTGCCAGCAGTTTAGCCCTAGGAGTAGATACGCAGTATTTT,CASSLALGVDTQYF
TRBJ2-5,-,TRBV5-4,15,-,TGTGCCAGCAGCTTGGGGGCCGCATCAGGGGAGACCCAGTACTTC,CASSLGAASGETQYF
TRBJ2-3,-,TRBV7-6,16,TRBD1,TGTGCCAGCAGCTTAGCGACAGGGTCTAGCACAGATACGCAGTATTTT,CASSLATGSSTDTQYF
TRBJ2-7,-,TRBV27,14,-,TGTGCCAGCAGCCCGGGGATCCGGGGCTACGAGCAGTACTTC,CASSPGIRGYEQYF
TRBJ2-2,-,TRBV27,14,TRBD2,TGTGCCAGCAGTTCAAGGACTAGCTCCGGGGAGCTGTTTTTT,CASSSRTSSGELFF
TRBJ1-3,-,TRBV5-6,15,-,TGTGCCAGCAGCTTGGATGCGGGGGCTGGAAACACCATATATTTT,CASSLDAGAGNTIYF
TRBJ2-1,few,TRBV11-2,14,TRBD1,TGTGCCAGCAGCTGGGACAGCTCCTACAATGAGCAGTTCTTC,CASSWDSSYNEQFF
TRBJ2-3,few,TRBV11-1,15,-,TGTGCCAGCAGCTTAGTAGGCGGTAAGACAGATACGCAGTATTTT,CASSLVGGKTDTQYF
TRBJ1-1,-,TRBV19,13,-,TGTGCCAGTAGTATGACATGGGCCACTGAAGCTTTCTTT,CASSMTWATEAFF
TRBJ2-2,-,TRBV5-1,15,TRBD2,TGCGCCAGCAGCTTGGCGCGGGGGGACACCGGGGAGCTGTTTTTT,CASSLARGDTGELFF
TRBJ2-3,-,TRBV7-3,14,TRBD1,TGTGCCAGCAGCTTAGGGACAGGGACGGATACGCAGTATTTT,CASSLGTGTDTQYF
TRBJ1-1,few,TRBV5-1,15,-,TGCGCCAGCAGCTTGGGGCACAGCTCGAACACTGAAGCTTTCTTT,CASSLGHSSNTEAFF